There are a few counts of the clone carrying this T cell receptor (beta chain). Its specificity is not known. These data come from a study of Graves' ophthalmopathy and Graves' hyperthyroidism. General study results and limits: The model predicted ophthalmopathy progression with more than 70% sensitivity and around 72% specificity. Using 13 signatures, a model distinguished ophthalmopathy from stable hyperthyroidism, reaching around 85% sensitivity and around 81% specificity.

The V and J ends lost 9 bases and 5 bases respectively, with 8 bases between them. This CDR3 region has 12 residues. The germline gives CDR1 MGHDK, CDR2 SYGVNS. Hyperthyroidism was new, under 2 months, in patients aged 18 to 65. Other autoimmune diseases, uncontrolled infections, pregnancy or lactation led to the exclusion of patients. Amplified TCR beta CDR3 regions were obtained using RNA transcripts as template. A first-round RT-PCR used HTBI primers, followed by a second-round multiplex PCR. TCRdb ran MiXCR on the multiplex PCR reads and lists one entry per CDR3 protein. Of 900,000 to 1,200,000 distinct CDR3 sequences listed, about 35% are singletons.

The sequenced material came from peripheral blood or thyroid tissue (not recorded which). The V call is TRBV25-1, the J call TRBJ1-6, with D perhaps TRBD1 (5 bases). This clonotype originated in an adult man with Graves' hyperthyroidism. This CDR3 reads CARGRNNSPLHF. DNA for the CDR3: TGTGCCAGGGGACGGAATAATTCACCCCTCCACTTT.